The 30 T cell receptor beta chains reported below all come from one sample, sequenced in a study of T-cell reconstitution after alpha-beta-depleted transplantation in children. Preparation of the TCRbeta library was carried out with unique molecular identifiers. One entry per CDR3 protein results from TCRdb running MiXCR on the PCR reads. The repertoire holds around 380,000 distinct CDR3 sequences, approximately 10% seen once, with 4.5% to 6.5% in the top ten. The sample consisted of PBMCs from the stem cell graft donor, taken from the stem cell graft. Receptors originate from a human donor who donated a stem cell graft to a child with acute myeloid leukemia.

The chain has TRBV6-1 and TRBJ2-1; a weak D match, TRBD1 (5 bases). Trimming stripped 1 base from V and 5 bases from J, with 12 bases between. This CDR3 has 15 amino acids. In germline, CDR1 is MNHNS, CDR2 SASEGT. CDR3 in amino acids: CASSEEVTDNNEQFF. The DNA for the CDR3 is TGTGCCAGCAGTGAAGAGGTGACAGATAACAATGAGCAGTTCTTC.

The rearrangement joins TRBV7-9 to TRBJ2-5; no definite D call. Trimming removed 6 bases at V and 2 bases at J, with 19 bases between. The CDR3 is 16 amino acids. Germline lookup yields CDR1 SEHNR and CDR2 FQNEAQ (reference sequence). DNA of the CDR3: TGTGCCAGCAGTTTAATCCGGAACAGTCAACAAGAGACCCAGTACTTC. Its translation is CASSLIRNSQQETQYF. Filled out from reference TRBV7-9 and TRBJ2-5, the complete variable domain reads DTGVSQNPRHKITKRGQNVTFRCDPISEHNRLYWYRQTLGQGPEFLTYFQNEAQLEKSRLLSDRFSAERPKGSFSTLEIQRTEQGDSAMYLCASSLIRNSQQETQYFGPGTRLLVL.

The chain recombines TRBV30 with TRBJ1-4; D is unresolved. The germline CDR1 and CDR2 sequences are GTSNPN and SVGIG (reference sequence). The CDR3 runs 17 residues. Trimming left V 0 bases short and J 0 bases short, with 14 bases between. The CDR3, as DNA: TGTGCCTGGAGTGTACTCGGCAGCGGACCAACTAATGAAAAACTGTTTTTT. Translating it yields CAWSVLGSGPTNEKLFF. The full variable domain, with the rest looked up from reference TRBV30 and TRBJ1-4, is SQTIHQWPATLVQPVGSPLSLECTVEGTSNPNLYWYRQAAGRGLQLLFYSVGIGQISSEVPQNLSASRPQDRQFILSSKKLLLSDSGFYLCAWSVLGSGPTNEKLFFGSGTQLSVL.

The chain combines TRBV7-9 with TRBJ2-2; D is uncertain. Deletions cut 5 bases from V and 6 bases from J, with 13 bases between. In germline, CDR1 is SEHNR, CDR2 FQNEAQ (reference sequence). This CDR3 has 14 amino acids. CDR3 protein: CASSQRLDSGELFF. The CDR3 DNA sequence: TGTGCCAGCAGCCAACGCTTAGACTCCGGGGAGCTGTTTTTT.

This clonotype was seen a handful of times. J is TRBJ1-2 and V is TRBV6-2 or TRBV6-3; D gene uncertain. Trimming pared 8 bases from V and 4 bases from J, leaving 8 bases between. This CDR3 is 11 amino acids long. Germline V gene lookup returns CDR1 MNHEY and CDR2 SVGEGT. CDR3 amino acids: CASEDGYGYTF. The CDR3 nucleotides are TGTGCCAGCGAGGACGGCTATGGCTACACCTTC.

The chain couples TRBV4-2 to TRBJ1-2, with unresolved D. This CDR3 has 11 residues. Trimming took off 5 bases at V and 10 bases at J, with 11 bases between the two ends. From germline, CDR1 is LGHNA and CDR2 YNFKEQ. The CDR3 region has the DNA TGTGCCAGCAGCGCCGGCCTCGTCTACACCTTC. Its protein is CASSAGLVYTF.

This clonotype has a handful of counts. This chain connects TRBV20-1 to TRBJ2-7, with 14 nucleotides matching TRBD2. J gave up 1 base and V 4 bases, and 9 bases lay outside the gene matches. Germline V gene data show CDR1 as DFQATT and CDR2 as SNEGSKA (reference sequence). The CDR3 is made up of 17 amino acids. The CDR3, as DNA: TGCAGTGCTACTCCGAAGGGACTAGCGGGAGTATCCTACGAGCAGTACTTC. Amino acid sequence: CSATPKGLAGVSYEQYF.

The table lists this clonotype with a few counts. CDR3 sequence reads: CASTSGRTYYNEQFF. The CDR3 DNA reads TGTGCCAGCACCTCCGGACGGACATACTACAATGAGCAGTTCTTC. The chain joins TRBV12-3 or TRBV12-4 to TRBJ2-1, with D possibly TRBD1 on 5 matching bases. Trimming cost V 7 bases and J 3 bases, with 16 bases left between them. This CDR3 spans 15 amino acids.

This clonotype was detected ten times or more. V usage is TRBV5-1 and J usage is TRBJ2-7, with D perhaps matching TRBD1 (5 bases). CDR3 length: 13 residues. Germline-derived CDR1 and CDR2 are SGHRS and YFSETQ. Trimming pared 4 bases from V and 3 bases from J, leaving 11 bases between. The CDR3 nucleotides are TGCGCCAGCAGCCCAGCAGGGATCTACGAGCAGTACTTC. It codes for CASSPAGIYEQYF.

This clonotype was seen a few times. J is TRBJ1-4 and V is TRBV2; a possible D gene is TRBD1 (6 bases). There are 15 residues in the CDR3. The V end was cut by 8 bases, the J end by 6 bases, with 19 bases between. Germline assignment: CDR1 SNHLY and CDR2 FYNNEI. Here the CDR3 reads CASFIAGAGDEKLFF. CDR3 bases: TGTGCCAGCTTCATAGCCGGTGCAGGGGATGAAAAACTGTTTTTT.

This clonotype was detected many times. The rearrangement uses TRBV7-9 and TRBJ2-7, with D possibly TRBD1 on 6 matching bases. CDR3 length equals 14 residues. The V gene lost 3 bases and the J gene lost 2 bases, with 11 bases spanning the gap. Germline lookup yields CDR1 SEHNR and CDR2 FQNEAQ (reference sequence). CDR3 region: CASSFRDTPYEQYF. The CDR3, as DNA: TGTGCCAGCAGCTTCCGGGACACCCCCTACGAGCAGTACTTC.

This clonotype was seen ten or more times. The V call is TRBV20-1, the J call TRBJ2-3; 13 bases map to TRBD2. This CDR3 spans 16 amino acids. J gave up 1 base and V 6 bases, and 7 bases lay outside the gene matches. Per germline, CDR1 DFQATT and CDR2 SNEGSKA (reference sequence). The CDR3 loop is CSAPMGTSGGTDTQYF. DNA for the CDR3: TGCAGTGCCCCGATGGGGACTAGCGGGGGCACAGATACGCAGTATTTT.

The V and J genes are TRBV6-5 and TRBJ1-1; 11 bases map to TRBD1. In germline, CDR1 is MNHEY, CDR2 SVGAGI. The V segment lost 6 bases and the J segment 3 bases; nucleotides outside the gene matches: 6. The CDR3 runs 15 residues. The CDR3 coding sequence is TGTGCCAGCAGGTGGACAGGGGGCTCTGACACTGAAGCTTTCTTT. Amino acids: CASRWTGGSDTEAFF.

CDR3 DNA sequence: TGTGCCAGCGGGGACACACTTGACGGCACTGAAGCTTTCTTT. This translates into CASGDTLDGTEAFF. The V call is TRBV12-3 or TRBV12-4, the J call TRBJ1-1; D is possibly TRBD1 (6 bases). V dropped 8 bases and J dropped 4 bases, with 17 bases sitting between them. The CDR3 is made up of 14 amino acids.

This clonotype turned up a few times. One end of the junction varies from germline; a read error may be responsible. The chain links TRBV5-1 to TRBJ1-2; D may be TRBD1 (5 bases). Per the germline V gene, CDR1 is SGHRS and CDR2 is YFSETQ. CDR3 length: 12 amino acids. CDR3: CASSLADSPRAF. CDR3 nucleotide sequence: TGCGCCAGCAGCTTGGCGGACTCACCCAGGGCCTTC.

In this sample, this clonotype turned up a few times. The chain employs TRBV7-2 and TRBJ2-1, with TRBD2 matching 9 bases. The CDR3 sequence is 15 residues long. The germline gives CDR1 SGHTA, CDR2 FQGNSA. V was pared by 0 bases and J by 7 bases, with 4 bases of the junction left unmatched. Written as DNA, the CDR3 is TGTGCCAGCAGCTTAGCCCCGGGACTAGCAAATGAGCAGTTCTTC. Amino acids: CASSLAPGLANEQFF.

The CDR3 bases are TGCAGTGCTAACCGAGCTCTCCGGGGGGGCGCGGGCTATGGCTACACCTTC. Its protein is CSANRALRGGAGYGYTF. The chain couples TRBV20-1 to TRBJ1-2; maybe TRBD1 (6 bases). Between the trimmed V and J ends, which lost 4 bases and 4 bases, there was a span of 25 bases. Germline V gives CDR1 DFQATT, CDR2 SNEGSKA (reference sequence). The CDR3 runs to 17 residues.

This clonotype was seen repeatedly, ten times or more. The chain is built from TRBV20-1 and TRBJ1-6, with 10 bases identical to TRBD1. The J segment lost 7 bases and the V segment lost 3 bases, leaving 3 bases of the junction unmatched. Per the germline V gene, CDR1 is DFQATT and CDR2 is SNEGSKA (reference sequence). The CDR3 has 14 residues. The CDR3 DNA is TGCAGTGCTAGTCGGGACAGGGGCAATTCACCCCTCCACTTT. Translated, it gives CSASRDRGNSPLHF.

This chain uses TRBV5-1 with TRBJ2-1; 8 nucleotides line up with TRBD1. This CDR3 comprises 21 residues. The ends lost 0 bases at V and 8 bases at J; junction bases unmatched: 25. Germline assignment: CDR1 SGHRS and CDR2 YFSETQ. The CDR3 protein is CASSLGFPGQGRGVTQDEQFF. DNA of the CDR3: TGCGCCAGCAGCTTGGGTTTCCCTGGACAGGGAAGGGGAGTTACACAGGATGAGCAGTTCTTC. The variable domain in full, completed from reference TRBV5-1 and TRBJ2-1, reads KAGVTQTPRYLIKTRGQQVTLSCSPISGHRSVSWYQQTPGQGLQFLFEYFSETQRNKGNFPGRFSGRQFSNSRSEMNVSTLELGDSALYLCASSLGFPGQGRGVTQDEQFFGPGTRLTVL.

This clonotype was seen a few times. The J gene is TRBJ2-7, the V gene TRBV10-3; 9 bases match TRBD1. Germline trimming cut 6 bases from V and 6 bases from J; bases unmatched to any gene: 9. This CDR3 is built from 14 residues. Germline assignment: CDR1 ENHRY and CDR2 SYGVKD. CDR3 protein: CAISLGTGFFEQYF. In DNA form, the CDR3 reads TGTGCCATCAGCCTCGGGACAGGGTTCTTCGAGCAGTACTTC.

This clonotype showed up just a few times. The genes are TRBV13 and TRBJ1-4, with D tentatively TRBD1 (5 bases). The CDR3 loop spans 14 amino acids. Germline V CDR1 and CDR2: PRHDT, FYEKMQ (reference sequence). The V end was cut by 6 bases, the J end by 8 bases, with 16 bases between. The DNA of the CDR3 is TGTGCCAGCAGTTCAGGGAGTAGGGGAGAAAAACTGTTTTTT. Translated: CASSSGSRGEKLFF.

This clonotype was seen a few times. The chain couples TRBV5-1 to TRBJ2-1, with 8 bases matching TRBD2. Trimming took 4 bases from V and 5 from J; bases not matched to a gene: 8. CDR3 length: 15 residues. Germline V CDR1 and CDR2: SGHRS, YFSETQ. The CDR3 DNA reads as TGCGCCAGCAGCCCCAGGCGGGGGGACCACAATGAGCAGTTCTTC. Translation: CASSPRRGDHNEQFF.

Comment on this clonotype: Because it lacks the conserved phenylalanine or tryptophan at the end, this CDR3 is likely a read error. The chain links TRBV20-1 to TRBJ2-1, with D tentatively TRBD1 (5 bases). Germline V gene lookup returns CDR1 DFQATT and CDR2 SNEGSKA (reference sequence). The CDR3 totals 11 residues. The DNA for the CDR3 is TGCAGCATGGGGCTTTACAATGAGCAGTTCTTG. This gives the protein CSMGLYNEQFL.

The chain is built from TRBV12-3 or TRBV12-4 and TRBJ1-2; D is uncertain. The V end lost 5 bases, the J end lost 4 bases, and 20 bases lay between the germline ends. This CDR3 is built from 16 residues. The CDR3 DNA reads as TGTGCCAGCAGTCCTCGGAAGATGGGCCTAGGCTATGGCTACACCTTC. This gives the protein CASSPRKMGLGYGYTF.

The chain uses TRBV20-1 and TRBJ2-3, with no clear D. Trimming pared 6 bases from V and 2 bases from J, leaving 12 bases between. The CDR3 runs to 13 residues. Germline CDR1 is DFQATT and CDR2 is SNEGSKA (reference sequence). The CDR3 is CSAKGYNTDTQYF. The DNA for the CDR3 is TGCAGTGCCAAGGGCTACAACACAGATACGCAGTATTTT.

This clonotype was detected only a few times. The V gene is TRBV20-1, the J gene TRBJ2-1, with D perhaps matching TRBD1 or TRBD2 (5 bases each). Germline loops: CDR1 DFQATT, CDR2 SNEGSKA (reference sequence). V lost 3 bases and J lost 4, with 10 bases in between. The CDR3 totals 13 residues. The CDR3 nucleotides are TGCAGTGCTAGCTTGGGGGAATACAATGAGCAGTTCTTC. This sequence encodes CSASLGEYNEQFF.

This clonotype was detected many times. V usage is TRBV5-1 and J usage is TRBJ2-7; D is possibly TRBD1 (6 bases). Germline CDR1 SGHRS, CDR2 YFSETQ. V lost 4 bases to trimming and J lost 6 bases, with 11 bases between them. This CDR3 is 12 amino acids long. The CDR3 here is CASSTGMGEQYV. The CDR3 nucleotides read TGCGCCAGCAGCACAGGGATGGGCGAGCAGTACGTC.

The chain combines TRBV12-3 or TRBV12-4 with TRBJ2-2; D is tentatively TRBD1 or TRBD2 (5 bases each). Trimming removed 1 base at V and 6 bases at J, with 12 bases between. The CDR3 consists of 15 residues. Here the CDR3 reads CASSLVGVSAGELFF. For the CDR3, the DNA is TGTGCCAGCAGTTTAGTGGGGGTCAGCGCCGGGGAGCTGTTTTTT.

This clonotype was recorded many times. V usage is TRBV12-3 or TRBV12-4 and J usage is TRBJ2-7; no clear D gene. Trimming stripped 3 bases from V and 4 bases from J, with 7 bases between. The CDR3 extends over 12 amino acids. The CDR3 loop is CASSFSVYEQYF. CDR3 DNA: TGTGCCAGCAGTTTCTCGGTGTACGAGCAGTACTTC.

V usage is TRBV12-3 or TRBV12-4 and J usage is TRBJ1-5; possibly TRBD1 for D (5 bases). Deletions cut 6 bases from V and 0 bases from J, with 12 bases between. The length of the CDR3 is 15 residues. The CDR3 protein is CASRKTGDSNQPQHF. The CDR3 region has the DNA TGTGCCAGCAGAAAAACAGGAGATAGCAATCAGCCCCAGCATTTT.